The next 13 T cell receptor beta chains were all read from a single sample in a study of blood T cell repertoires in COVID-19. The assay was immunoSEQ multiplex PCR, and TCRdb's table has in-frame clones only and misses some. Altogether about 63,000 clones are present, approximately 88% being singletons, with the ten largest covering approximately 4.7%. Sequences were obtained from peripheral blood. These receptors all come from a human donor in a cohort sampled during active COVID-19.

J is TRBJ1-1 and V is TRBV9; D remains ambiguous. Looked up from germline, CDR1 is SGDLS and CDR2 is YYNGEE. V lost 0 bases and J lost 6, with 12 bases in between. This CDR3 spans 14 amino acids. This chain's CDR3 is CASSVGAIEAEAFF. CDR3 sequence (DNA): TGTGCCAGCAGCGTAGGAGCCATTGAGGCTGAAGCTTTCTTT.

The CDR3 DNA is TGTGCCAGCAGCGTAGGACCGGGGGGCAACACCGGGGAGCTGTTTTTT. Its protein product is CASSVGPGGNTGELFF. This chain uses TRBV9 with TRBJ2-2, with a weak D call TRBD2 (7 bases). Trimming took off 0 bases at V and 2 bases at J, with 11 bases between the two ends. The CDR3 spans 16 residues. CDR1 is SGDLS and CDR2 is YYNGEE in the germline V gene.

The CDR3 DNA reads TGTGCCAGCAGTTTATCTCCGACAGGGCCTAATGAAAAACTGTTTTTT. Its protein is CASSLSPTGPNEKLFF. V gene TRBV27 combines with J gene TRBJ1-4; 7 bases line up with TRBD1. The CDR3 contains 16 residues. With V trimmed by 0 bases and J by 3 bases, 4 bases remained unmatched. Germline V gene data show CDR1 as MNHEY and CDR2 as SMNVEV (reference sequence).

This clone has only one observation. This sequence joins TRBV19 and TRBJ2-6, with D possibly being TRBD2 (5 bases). The ends were cut back, 3 bases at V and 0 bases at J, with 9 bases in the middle. The germline V gene has CDR1 LNHDA and CDR2 SQIVND (reference sequence). CDR3 length: 16 amino acids. CDR3 sequence (DNA): TGTGCCAGTAGTATCCCCGGGGACTCTGGGGCCAACGTCCTGACTTTC. Translated, it gives CASSIPGDSGANVLTF.

The V and J genes are TRBV2 and TRBJ2-7; D may be TRBD1 (5 bases). Per the germline V gene, CDR1 is SNHLY and CDR2 is FYNNEI. The CDR3 covers 13 residues. Trimming pared 3 bases from V and 1 base from J, leaving 7 bases between. The CDR3 sequence is CASSDRGSYEQYF. CDR3 DNA: TGTGCCAGCAGTGATAGGGGTTCCTACGAGCAGTACTTC.

This clone is categorized as medium-sized. This chain connects TRBV9 to TRBJ2-2; possible D gene TRBD1, 6 bases. The CDR3 spans 15 residues. V shed 2 bases and J shed 0 bases, with 8 bases lying between them. Per the germline V gene, CDR1 is SGDLS and CDR2 is YYNGEE. CDR3 coding DNA: TGTGCCAGCAGCGTTAGGACAGCGAACACCGGGGAGCTGTTTTTT. Amino acid sequence: CASSVRTANTGELFF.

The chain is built from TRBV27 and TRBJ2-1; D perhaps matches TRBD2 (6 bases). The germline V gene encodes CDR1 MNHEY and CDR2 SMNVEV (reference sequence). This CDR3 region has 15 residues. Trimming removed 2 bases at V and 6 bases at J, with 14 bases between. The CDR3 spells CASSLDGSIANEQFF. Written as DNA, the CDR3 is TGTGCCAGCAGTTTAGACGGGAGTATCGCCAATGAGCAGTTCTTC.

This clone was counted only a few times. This chain uses TRBV6-5 with TRBJ1-2, with 8 bases lining up with TRBD1. After removal of 6 bases from V and 4 bases from J, the junction contained 7 bases not matched to a gene. The CDR3 is made up of 14 amino acids. The germline V gene encodes CDR1 MNHEY and CDR2 SVGAGI. The CDR3 nucleotides are TGTGCCAGCAGCTCTTACCAGGGGGCCTATGGCTACACCTTC. Translation gives CASSSYQGAYGYTF.

V is TRBV5-6 and J is TRBJ2-5; TRBD1 matches at 9 bases. The CDR3 consists of 17 residues. V gave up 4 bases and J gave up 4 bases; unmatched junction bases: 14. The germline gives CDR1 SGHDT, CDR2 YYEEEE. For the CDR3, the DNA is TGTGCCAGCAGCCGGGGACAGGGAGATTCGGAGAGAGAGACCCAGTACTTC. It translates to CASSRGQGDSERETQYF.

The chain joins TRBV18 to TRBJ1-4, with TRBD1 identical over 8 bases. The V segment lost 1 base and the J segment 6 bases; nucleotides outside the gene matches: 10. CDR3 length: 17 residues. Germline CDR1 and CDR2: KGHSH and LQKENI. This chain's CDR3 is CASSPRRPGTGDEKLFF. In nucleotides, the CDR3 is TGTGCCAGCTCACCACGGAGGCCCGGGACAGGAGATGAAAAACTGTTTTTT.

The V and J genes are TRBV7-3 and TRBJ2-6; TRBD2 might be the D (5 bases). Trimming left V 0 bases short and J 1 base short, with 13 bases between. The CDR3 has 18 amino acids. Per the germline V gene, CDR1 is SGHTA and CDR2 is FQGTGA. The CDR3 nucleotides read TGTGCCAGCAGCTTAACGGCGGACTCGACTTCTGGGGCCAACGTCCTGACTTTC. Amino acid sequence: CASSLTADSTSGANVLTF.

The genes are TRBV5-6 and TRBJ2-2, with a possible D match to TRBD2 (6 bases). The germline CDR1 and CDR2 sequences are SGHDT and YYEEEE. The CDR3 length is 14 residues. The V gene lost 6 bases and the J gene lost 6 bases, with 15 bases spanning the gap. The CDR3 here is CASKAMRGPGELFF. The CDR3 bases are TGTGCCAGCAAGGCGATGCGGGGACCCGGGGAGCTGTTTTTT. The full variable domain, rest sourced from reference TRBV5-6 and TRBJ2-2, is DAGVTQSPTHLIKTRGQQVTLRCSPKSGHDTVSWYQQALGQGPQFIFQYYEEEERQRGNFPDRFSGHQFPNYSSELNVNALLLGDSALYLCASKAMRGPGELFFGEGSRLTVL.

The V and J genes are TRBV5-4 and TRBJ1-4, with 8 positions matching TRBD1. The CDR3 length is 14 residues. Germline lookup yields CDR1 SGHNT and CDR2 YYREEE (reference sequence). After removal of 0 bases from V and 11 bases from J, the junction contained 6 bases not matched to a gene. This CDR3 is CASSLAGDRRKLFF. In nucleotides, the CDR3 is TGTGCCAGCAGCTTGGCTGGGGACAGGAGGAAACTGTTTTTT.